This TCR beta chain was identified during a study of blood T cell repertoires in COVID-19. Overall study context: There were acute and convalescent COVID-19 samples, and they came from the United States, Italy and Spain.

In terms of age and location, participants ranged from about 18 to 90 years and lived in under 30 US areas. Authors' processing steps: Nucleated cell number was recorded as an estimate derived from reference gene primer amplification. Using immunoSEQ multiplex PCR, the repertoire was profiled, and TCRdb retains in-frame clones only, with some absent. V, J and clone size reflect that table, while D and trimming were determined from the DNA. The sample includes under 300,000 clones, roughly 88% of them seen just once. This clone was observed a few times. This CDR3 comprises 15 residues. CDR1 is LNHDA, CDR2 SQIVND, per germline (reference sequence). J was trimmed by 8 bases and V by 3 bases; bases with no gene match: 7.

The sample was PBMCs or T cells enriched from blood (not recorded which). The chain joins TRBV19 to TRBJ1-4, with 9 bases fitting TRBD1. This TCR was recovered from a woman between 40 and 55 years old with acute COVID-19. The CDR3 region has the DNA TGTGCCAGTAGTATCCGGGACAGGGCTTCAGAAAAACTGTTTTTT. Translated, it gives CASSIRDRASEKLFF.